This paragraph covers one TCR beta chain sequence. TCRdb reprocessed the 5' RACE reads with MiXCR, giving one entry per CDR3 protein. The sample holds 30,000 to 40,000 distinct CDR3 sequences; roughly 6% are singletons and the top ten take approximately 6.9%. The data derive from a study of early T cells in non-severe SARS-CoV-2 infection. V lost 4 bases, J lost 1 base, and 12 bases lay in between. The CDR3 has 14 amino acids. The germline CDR1 and CDR2 sequences are SGDLS and YYNGEE. This clonotype was obtained from an adult who was a healthcare worker with PCR-confirmed SARS-CoV-2 infection or an uninfected control (not recorded which). The chain couples TRBV9 to TRBJ2-7; D gene unclear. Sequencing was carried out using whole blood. Written as DNA, the CDR3 is TGTGCCAGCAGCCTTGAGGAACAATCCTACGAGCAGTACTTC. Protein: CASSLEEQSYEQYF.